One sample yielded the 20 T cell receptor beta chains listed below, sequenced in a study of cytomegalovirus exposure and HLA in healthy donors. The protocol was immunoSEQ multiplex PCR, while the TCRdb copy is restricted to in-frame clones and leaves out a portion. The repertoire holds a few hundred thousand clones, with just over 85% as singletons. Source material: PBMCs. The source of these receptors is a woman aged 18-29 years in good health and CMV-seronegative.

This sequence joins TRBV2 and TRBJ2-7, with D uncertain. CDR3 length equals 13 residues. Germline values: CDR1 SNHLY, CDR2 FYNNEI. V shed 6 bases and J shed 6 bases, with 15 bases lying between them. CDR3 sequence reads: CASRSEAALEQYF. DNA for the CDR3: TGTGCCAGCAGATCCGAGGCCGCCCTCGAGCAGTACTTC.

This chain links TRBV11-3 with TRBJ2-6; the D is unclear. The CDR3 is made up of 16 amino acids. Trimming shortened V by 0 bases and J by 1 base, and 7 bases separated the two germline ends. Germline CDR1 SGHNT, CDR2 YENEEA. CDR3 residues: CASSLDQASGANVLTF. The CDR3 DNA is TGTGCCAGCAGCTTAGATCAAGCGTCTGGGGCCAACGTCCTGACTTTC. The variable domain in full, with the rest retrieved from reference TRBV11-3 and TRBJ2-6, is EAGVVQSPRYKIIEKKQPVAFWCNPISGHNTLYWYLQNLGQGPELLIRYENEEAVDDSQLPKDRFSAERLKGVDSTLKIQPAELGDSAVYLCASSLDQASGANVLTFGAGSRLTVL.

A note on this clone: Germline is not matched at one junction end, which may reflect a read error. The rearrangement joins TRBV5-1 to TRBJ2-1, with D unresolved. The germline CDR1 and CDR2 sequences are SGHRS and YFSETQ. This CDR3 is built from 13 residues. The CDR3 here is CASSLDSFNEQFF. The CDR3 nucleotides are TGCGCCAGCAGCCTTGACTCCTTCAATGAGCAGTTCTTC.

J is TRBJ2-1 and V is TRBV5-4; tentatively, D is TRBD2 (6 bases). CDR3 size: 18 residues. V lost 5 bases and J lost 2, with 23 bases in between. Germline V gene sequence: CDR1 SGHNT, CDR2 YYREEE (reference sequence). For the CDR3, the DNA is TGTGCCAGCAGTCCTGAGGTCGGGGGTCCTAGGGCCTACAATGAGCAGTTCTTC. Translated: CASSPEVGGPRAYNEQFF.

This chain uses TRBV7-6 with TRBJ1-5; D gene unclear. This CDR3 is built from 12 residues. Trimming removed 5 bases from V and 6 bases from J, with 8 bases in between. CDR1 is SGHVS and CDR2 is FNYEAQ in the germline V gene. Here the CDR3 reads CASSPAGQPQHF. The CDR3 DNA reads TGTGCCAGCAGCCCCGCAGGTCAGCCCCAGCATTTT.

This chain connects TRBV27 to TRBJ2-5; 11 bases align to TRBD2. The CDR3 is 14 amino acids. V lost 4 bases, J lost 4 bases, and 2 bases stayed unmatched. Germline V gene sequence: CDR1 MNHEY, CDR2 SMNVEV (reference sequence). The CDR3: CASSSGTSGETQYF. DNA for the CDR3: TGTGCCAGCAGTTCCGGGACTAGCGGAGAGACCCAGTACTTC.

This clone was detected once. The CDR3 DNA reads as TGCGCCAGCAGCCAAGGGACAGGGACAGCGTGGAGTAGCTCTGGGGCCAACGTCCTGACTTTC. Translation: CASSQGTGTAWSSSGANVLTF. The chain joins TRBV4-3 to TRBJ2-6, with 8 bases matching TRBD1. The J segment lost 0 bases and the V segment lost 1 base, leaving 14 bases of the junction unmatched. Germline CDR1 reads LGHNA; CDR2 reads YSLEER. CDR3 length: 21 residues.

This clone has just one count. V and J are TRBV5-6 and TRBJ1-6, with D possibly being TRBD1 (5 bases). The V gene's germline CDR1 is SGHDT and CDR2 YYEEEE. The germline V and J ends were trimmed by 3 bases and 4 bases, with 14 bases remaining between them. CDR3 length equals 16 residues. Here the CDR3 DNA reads TGTGCCAGCAGCTGGGGACGGAGGGGATATAATTCACCCCTCCACTTT. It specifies CASSWGRRGYNSPLHF.

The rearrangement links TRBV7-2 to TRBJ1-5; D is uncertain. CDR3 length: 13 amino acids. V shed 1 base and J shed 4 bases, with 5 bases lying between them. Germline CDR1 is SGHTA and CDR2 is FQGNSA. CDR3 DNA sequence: TGTGCCAGCAGCTTAGAACAGAATCAGCCCCAGCATTTT. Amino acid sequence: CASSLEQNQPQHF.

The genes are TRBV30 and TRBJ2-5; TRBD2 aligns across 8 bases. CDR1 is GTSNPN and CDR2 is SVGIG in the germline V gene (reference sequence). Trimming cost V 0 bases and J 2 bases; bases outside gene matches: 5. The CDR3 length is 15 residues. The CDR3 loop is CAWSVGGGSQETQYF. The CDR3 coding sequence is TGTGCCTGGAGTGTCGGCGGGGGGAGTCAAGAGACCCAGTACTTC.

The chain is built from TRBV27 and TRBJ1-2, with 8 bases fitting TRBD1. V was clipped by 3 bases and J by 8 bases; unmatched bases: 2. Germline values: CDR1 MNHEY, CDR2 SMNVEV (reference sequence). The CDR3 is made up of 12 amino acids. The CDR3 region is CASSLTGAGYTF. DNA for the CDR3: TGTGCCAGCAGTTTGACAGGGGCCGGCTACACCTTC.

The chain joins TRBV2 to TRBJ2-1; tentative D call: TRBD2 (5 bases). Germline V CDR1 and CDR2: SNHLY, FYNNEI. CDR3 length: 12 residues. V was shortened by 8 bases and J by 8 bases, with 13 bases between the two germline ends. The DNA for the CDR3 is TGTGCCAGCGCACTAGTCTCCCATGAGCAGTTCTTC. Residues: CASALVSHEQFF.

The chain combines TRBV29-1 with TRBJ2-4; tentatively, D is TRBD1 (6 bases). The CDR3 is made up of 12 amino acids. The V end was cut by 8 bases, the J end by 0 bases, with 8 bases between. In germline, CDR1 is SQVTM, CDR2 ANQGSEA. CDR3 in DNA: TGCAGCATAGGGGGAGCCAAAAACATTCAGTACTTC. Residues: CSIGGAKNIQYF.

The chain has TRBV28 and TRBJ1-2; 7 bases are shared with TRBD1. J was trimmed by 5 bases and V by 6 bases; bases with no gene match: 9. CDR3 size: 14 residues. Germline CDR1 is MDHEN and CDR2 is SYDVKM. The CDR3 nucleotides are TGTGCCAGCAGCAGATCCGGGACAGCATATGGCTACACCTTC. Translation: CASSRSGTAYGYTF.

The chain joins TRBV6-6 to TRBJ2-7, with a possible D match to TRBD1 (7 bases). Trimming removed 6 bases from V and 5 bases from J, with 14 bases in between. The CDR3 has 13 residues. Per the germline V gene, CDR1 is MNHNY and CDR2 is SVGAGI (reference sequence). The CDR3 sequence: CASRRQGGHEQYF. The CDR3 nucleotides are TGTGCCAGCAGGAGGCAGGGGGGCCACGAGCAGTACTTC.

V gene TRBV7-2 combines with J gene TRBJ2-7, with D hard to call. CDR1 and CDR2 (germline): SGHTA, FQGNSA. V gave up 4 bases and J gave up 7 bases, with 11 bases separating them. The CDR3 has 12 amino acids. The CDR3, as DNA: TGTGCCAGCAGCTCCGGGTCTCGAGAGCAGTACTTC. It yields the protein CASSSGSREQYF. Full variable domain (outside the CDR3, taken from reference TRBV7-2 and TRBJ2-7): GAGVSQSPSNKVTEKGKDVELRCDPISGHTALYWYRQSLGQGLEFLIYFQGNSAPDKSGLPSDRFSAERTGGSVSTLTIQRTQQEDSAVYLCASSSGSREQYFGPGTRLTVT.

CDR3 DNA sequence: TGTGCCAGCAGTTTAAGTCCCAGCGGGGGGTTCGATTTGGATGGCGATACGCAGTATTTT. Amino acid sequence: CASSLSPSGGFDLDGDTQYF. The chain uses TRBV27 and TRBJ2-3; TRBD2 agrees at 9 bases. The ends lost 2 bases at V and 6 bases at J; junction bases unmatched: 21. The CDR3 loop spans 20 amino acids. The germline V gene encodes CDR1 MNHEY and CDR2 SMNVEV (reference sequence).

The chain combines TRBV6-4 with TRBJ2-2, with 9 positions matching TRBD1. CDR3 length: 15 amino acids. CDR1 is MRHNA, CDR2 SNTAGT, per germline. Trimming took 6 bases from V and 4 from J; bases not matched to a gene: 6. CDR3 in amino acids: CASSPGTGSTGELFF. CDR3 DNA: TGTGCCAGCAGCCCAGGGACAGGGTCCACCGGGGAGCTGTTTTTT.

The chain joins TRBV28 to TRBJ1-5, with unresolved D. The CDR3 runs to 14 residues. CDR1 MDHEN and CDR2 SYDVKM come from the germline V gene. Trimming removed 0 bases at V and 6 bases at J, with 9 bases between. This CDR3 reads CASSLWKVGQPQHF. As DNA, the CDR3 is TGTGCCAGCAGTTTATGGAAAGTCGGTCAGCCCCAGCATTTT. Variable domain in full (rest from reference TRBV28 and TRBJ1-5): DVKVTQSSRYLVKRTGEKVFLECVQDMDHENMFWYRQDPGLGLRLIYFSYDVKMKEKGDIPEGYSVSREKKERFSLILESASTNQTSMYLCASSLWKVGQPQHFGDGTRLSIL.

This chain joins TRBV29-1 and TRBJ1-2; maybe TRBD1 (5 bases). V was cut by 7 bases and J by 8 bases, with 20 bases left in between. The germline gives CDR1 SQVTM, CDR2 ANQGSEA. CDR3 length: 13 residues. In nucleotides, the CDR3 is TGCAGCGCCTACCCCAGGGTCGACGGCGGCTACACCTTC. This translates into CSAYPRVDGGYTF.